This note documents a single T cell receptor (beta chain) sequence. The germline V gene encodes CDR1 GTSNPN and CDR2 SVGIG (reference sequence). The junction had 8 bases not matched to a gene; V was cut back by 3 bases and J by 4 bases. The CDR3 sequence is 14 residues long. This sample is drawn from a study of blood T cell repertoires in COVID-19. The Seattle patients, enrolled during active infection, were followed longitudinally. The repertoire was sequenced with immunoSEQ multiplex PCR; TCRdb's copy has only in-frame clones and lacks some. The sample holds 70,000 to 95,000 clones, around 82% seen once.

This chain uses TRBV30 with TRBJ1-1; the match to TRBD1 covers 7 bases. This sequence originates from a man aged 55 to 69 with COVID-19, enrolled during active disease. Sequencing used peripheral blood. In DNA form, the CDR3 reads TGTGCCTGGAGCCGACGACAGGGCCTCACTGAAGCTTTCTTT. Its translation is CAWSRRQGLTEAFF.